Listed here is a single T cell receptor beta chain. Its antigen is unknown. CDR1 MNHNS and CDR2 SASEGT come from the germline V gene. This CDR3 spans 13 amino acids. V was cut by 7 bases and J by 3 bases, with 11 bases left in between. These data belong to a study of cytomegalovirus exposure and HLA in healthy donors. Whole-study findings and limits: Most sequenced TCRs were rare (though some public TCRs occurred in many donors).

PCR amplification relied on 60 Vbeta primers (plus 13 Jbeta primers). The table came from immunoSEQ multiplex PCR; TCRdb's copy has only in-frame clones and leaves some out. Of approximately 140,000 clones listed, roughly four fifths are singletons. Source material: PBMCs. This TCR was recovered from a woman aged 40 to 49 in good health and CMV-seropositive. The gene calls are TRBV6-1 and TRBJ2-3; D call uncertain. The DNA for the CDR3 is TGTGCCAGCACCCGAAGCTGGACAGATACGCAGTATTTT. Amino acid sequence: CASTRSWTDTQYF.